This T cell receptor (beta chain) is from a study of beta chain features in type 1 diabetes. Turning to the study itself: Age and gender were similar between patients and healthy donors, as were cell yields.

Of note for this clone: Its target is unknown.

Expressed TCRB transcripts were sequenced because the isolated RNA had all been reverse transcribed beforehand. The table came from immunoSEQ multiplex PCR; TCRdb's copy has only in-frame clones and leaves some out. The sample lists roughly 230,000 clones; about 9.3% were seen once. Regarding the study as a whole: Significant though moderate, a shortening of TCRB CDR3s appeared in all four CD4+ subsets of Type 1 diabetes patients.

V lost 0 bases to trimming and J lost 2 bases, with 12 bases between them. This CDR3 has 16 residues. Germline lookup yields CDR1 SGHDT and CDR2 YYEEEE. The TCR comes from a woman between 18 and 29 years old in good health. The sample comprised naive CD4+ T cells from blood. The V and J genes are TRBV5-6 and TRBJ1-5; no definite D call. CDR3 sequence: CASSLAGESGNQPQHF. The CDR3 DNA reads TGTGCCAGCAGCTTGGCCGGGGAATCGGGCAATCAGCCCCAGCATTTT.